This is a list of T cell receptor beta chains from one sample in a study of blood T cell repertoires in COVID-19. Using immunoSEQ multiplex PCR, the repertoire was profiled, and TCRdb retains in-frame clones only, with some absent. Of 95,000 to 120,000 clones listed, just over 85% are singletons. The source material was peripheral blood. The receptors were sampled from a human donor in a cohort sampled during active COVID-19. The CDR3 runs from the conserved cysteine through the conserved F or W. The order of the fields is J gene, clone size, D gene, V gene, CDR3 protein, CDR3 DNA. D genes are given only for firm matches. Part of the rows lack a size; the others show once, few, many or a class for expanded clones.

J: TRBJ2-1; size: NA; D: NA; V: TRBV5-1; CDR3: CASSSAGVGEQFF; DNA: TGCGCCAGCAGCTCCGCAGGTGTCGGTGAGCAGTTCTTC
J: TRBJ2-5; size: NA; D: TRBD2; V: TRBV11-2; CDR3: CASSLGGGGETQYF; DNA: TGTGCCAGCAGCTTAGGTGGGGGGGGAGAGACCCAGTACTTC
J: TRBJ2-2; size: NA; D: NA; V: TRBV3-1/TRBV3-2; CDR3: CASSQGVREPSGRSSGELFF; DNA: TGTGCCAGCAGCCAAGGGGTTAGGGAACCTAGTGGGAGAAGTTCCGGGGAGCTGTTTTTT
J: TRBJ1-5; size: NA; D: NA; V: TRBV28; CDR3: CASRVAQEPQHF; DNA: TGTGCCAGCAGGGTTGCCCAGGAGCCCCAGCATTTT
J: TRBJ2-2; size: few; D: TRBD1; V: TRBV3-1/TRBV3-2; CDR3: CASSRQGRYTGELFF; DNA: TGTGCCAGCAGCCGACAGGGGAGGTACACCGGGGAGCTGTTTTTT
J: TRBJ2-7; size: NA; D: NA; V: TRBV21-1; CDR3: CASAERSATYEQYF; DNA: TGTGCCAGCGCGGAGCGGTCGGCTACCTACGAGCAGTACTTC
J: TRBJ2-2; size: NA; D: NA; V: TRBV24-1; CDR3: CATSDVRKDTGELFF; DNA: TGTGCCACCAGTGATGTGCGTAAAGACACCGGGGAGCTGTTTTTT
J: TRBJ2-5; size: few; D: TRBD2; V: TRBV18; CDR3: CASSRTSGRNGETQYF; DNA: TGTGCCAGCTCACGTACTAGCGGGAGGAATGGAGAGACCCAGTACTTC
J: TRBJ2-1; size: NA; D: TRBD1; V: TRBV10-3; CDR3: CAISEGTGVRNNEQFF; DNA: TGTGCCATCAGTGAAGGGACAGGGGTCAGAAACAATGAGCAGTTCTTC
J: TRBJ2-3; size: NA; D: TRBD2; V: TRBV6-5; CDR3: CASSSPLAGSTDTQYF; DNA: TGTGCCAGCAGTTCTCCACTAGCGGGAAGCACAGATACGCAGTATTTT
J: TRBJ1-1; size: NA; D: NA; V: TRBV7-9; CDR3: CASSLDSNTEAFF; DNA: TGTGCCAGCAGCTTGGACAGTAACACTGAAGCTTTCTTT
J: TRBJ1-6; size: NA; D: NA; V: TRBV9; CDR3: CASSRDSEGSPFHF; DNA: TGTGCCAGCAGCCGGGACTCAGAGGGGTCACCCTTCCACTTT
J: TRBJ1-6; size: NA; D: TRBD1; V: TRBV18; CDR3: CASSRADRDNSPLHF; DNA: TGTGCCAGCTCACGAGCGGACAGGGATAATTCACCCCTCCACTTT
J: TRBJ1-1; size: NA; D: TRBD1; V: TRBV5-1; CDR3: CASSLAPNRGDTEAFF; DNA: TGCGCCAGCAGCTTGGCCCCGAACAGGGGGGACACTGAAGCTTTCTTT
J: TRBJ2-2; size: NA; D: TRBD1; V: TRBV7-8; CDR3: CASSPRIGQGRLVGELFF; DNA: TGTGCCAGCAGCCCTAGAATAGGACAGGGGAGGCTCGTCGGGGAGCTGTTTTTT
J: TRBJ2-1; size: NA; D: NA; V: TRBV5-1; CDR3: CASSSGGLTYNEQFF; DNA: TGCGCCAGCAGCTCGGGGGGCCTTACTTACAATGAGCAGTTCTTC
J: TRBJ2-1; size: NA; D: NA; V: TRBV5-1; CDR3: CASSLERNEQFF; DNA: TGCGCCAGCAGCTTAGAGAGGAATGAGCAGTTCTTC
J: TRBJ2-1; size: NA; D: TRBD1; V: TRBV5-1; CDR3: CASSPPRGSYNEQFF; DNA: TGCGCCAGCAGCCCCCCCAGGGGGTCCTACAATGAGCAGTTCTTC
J: TRBJ2-1; size: NA; D: NA; V: TRBV2; CDR3: CASMQALYNEQFF; DNA: TGTGCCAGCATGCAGGCGCTCTACAATGAGCAGTTCTTC
J: TRBJ1-4; size: NA; D: NA; V: TRBV28; CDR3: CASSSQDANLFF; DNA: TGTGCCAGCAGTTCACAGGACGCCAATTTGTTTTTT
J: TRBJ1-6; size: few; D: TRBD1; V: TRBV5-1; CDR3: CASSSEGQLHF; DNA: TGCGCCAGCAGCTCGGAGGGACAGCTCCACTTT
J: TRBJ1-2; size: NA; D: NA; V: TRBV28; CDR3: CASSFHGGSNYGYTF; DNA: TGTGCCAGCAGTTTCCATGGGGGCTCTAACTATGGCTACACCTTC
J: TRBJ1-5; size: NA; D: NA; V: TRBV6-5; CDR3: CASSRGRVEKPQHF; DNA: TGTGCCAGCAGCAGGGGACGTGTAGAGAAGCCCCAGCATTTT
J: TRBJ1-2; size: NA; D: TRBD1; V: TRBV28; CDR3: CAIGGQGKPYGYTF; DNA: TGTGCCATTGGGGGACAGGGCAAACCCTATGGCTACACCTTC
J: TRBJ2-5; size: NA; D: NA; V: TRBV3-1/TRBV3-2; CDR3: CASSPRLTAHQETQYF; DNA: TGTGCCAGCAGCCCAAGACTAACGGCCCACCAAGAGACCCAGTACTTC
J: TRBJ2-7; size: NA; D: TRBD1; V: TRBV3-1/TRBV3-2; CDR3: CASSHDRDSYEQYF; DNA: TGTGCCAGCAGCCACGACAGGGACTCCTACGAGCAGTACTTC
J: TRBJ2-4; size: NA; D: TRBD2; V: TRBV4-2; CDR3: CASSQDSLAGAKNIQYF; DNA: TGTGCCAGCAGCCAAGATTCCCTAGCGGGAGCCAAAAACATTCAGTACTTC